This T cell receptor beta chain was recorded in a study of blood T cell repertoires in COVID-19. Overall study: PBMCs, B-cell-depleted T cells, or T cells provided the cDNA or gDNA that made up the material.

The CDR3 is made up of 13 amino acids. The V gene lost 5 bases and the J gene lost 4 bases, with 11 bases spanning the gap. Germline CDR1 SNHLY, CDR2 FYNNEI. As processed by the authors: Estimation of nucleated cell counts relied on the amplification of reference gene primers. Profiled with immunoSEQ multiplex PCR; TCRdb holds only in-frame clones, not every one. From that table come the V and J calls and clone size; the DNA was used to work out D and trimming. This sample has around 88,000 clones, with roughly 80% found just once. The V gene is TRBV2, the J gene TRBJ2-5; D uncertain. The sample was peripheral blood. The origin of this receptor is a man aged 45-65 years who had recovered from COVID-19. The CDR3 protein is CASSFGGRETQYF. For the CDR3, the DNA is TGTGCCAGCAGTTTCGGCGGCAGAGAGACCCAGTACTTC.